This is a list of T cell receptor beta chains from one sample in a study of beta chain features in type 1 diabetes. The repertoire was sequenced with immunoSEQ multiplex PCR; TCRdb's copy has only in-frame clones and lacks some. The sample includes 450,000 to 600,000 clones, about 29% of them seen just once. The sample was naive CD4+ T cells from blood. The receptors derive from a man aged 18 to 30 in good health. CDR3s include the opening cysteine and the closing phenylalanine or tryptophan. Each record gives: V gene, J gene, clone size, D gene, CDR3 DNA, CDR3 protein. D genes are given only for firm matches. Size tells how often a clone was seen (once, few, many) or the class of an expanded clone, and some rows leave it out.

V: TRBV7-2; J: TRBJ2-1; size: NA; D: TRBD2; DNA: TGTGCCAGCAGCTTAACCGGGACTAGCGGGACAAATGAGCAGTTCTTC; CDR3: CASSLTGTSGTNEQFF
V: TRBV5-1; J: TRBJ2-1; size: NA; D: NA; DNA: TGCGCCAGCAGCTTGTTCTGGAAGAATGAGCAGTTCTTC; CDR3: CASSLFWKNEQFF
V: TRBV5-6; J: TRBJ2-5; size: few; D: NA; DNA: TGTGCCAGCAGTCCGCTCCCGCATGGGGAGACCCAGTACTTC; CDR3: CASSPLPHGETQYF
V: TRBV6-6; J: TRBJ2-3; size: NA; D: NA; DNA: TGTGCCAGCAGTTATGGAACAGGTAGCACAGATACGCAGTATTTT; CDR3: CASSYGTGSTDTQYF
V: TRBV7-9; J: TRBJ2-7; size: NA; D: TRBD2; DNA: TGTGCCAGCAGCTTAGTCGAACTAGCGGGAGGCTACGAGCAGTACTTC; CDR3: CASSLVELAGGYEQYF
V: TRBV7-8; J: TRBJ2-1; size: few; D: TRBD2; DNA: TGTGCCAGCAGCTTGAGACTAGCGGGAGACACCTACAATGAGCAGTTCTTC; CDR3: CASSLRLAGDTYNEQFF
V: TRBV10-3; J: TRBJ1-1; size: NA; D: TRBD1; DNA: TGTGCCATCAGTGAAGGGACAGCCATGGGAGCTTTCTTT; CDR3: CAISEGTAMGAFF
V: TRBV23-1; J: TRBJ1-1; size: NA; D: NA; DNA: TGCGCCAGCAGGTCTAACACTGAAGCTTTCTTT; CDR3: CASRSNTEAFF
V: TRBV28; J: TRBJ2-7; size: few; D: TRBD1; DNA: TGTGCCAGCAGTTCCGGGACAGGAGCCTACGAGCAGTACTTC; CDR3: CASSSGTGAYEQYF
V: TRBV30; J: TRBJ1-2; size: few; D: NA; DNA: TGTGCCTGGAGTGTAAGGGCAGCCGCCGGCTACACCTTC; CDR3: CAWSVRAAAGYTF
V: TRBV5-6; J: TRBJ2-5; size: few; D: TRBD1; DNA: TGTGCCAGCAGCGACGGACAGGGGCAAGAGACCCAGTACTTC; CDR3: CASSDGQGQETQYF
V: TRBV29-1; J: TRBJ2-7; size: NA; D: TRBD2; DNA: TGCAGCGTTGAAGGGTCTAGCGGGAGTGGGGAGCAGTACTTC; CDR3: CSVEGSSGSGEQYF
V: TRBV7-9; J: TRBJ2-3; size: few; D: TRBD2; DNA: TGTGCCAGCAGCTCGGGACTAGCGGGAACCTCAACCGGGGAAGATACGCAGTATTTT; CDR3: CASSSGLAGTSTGEDTQYF
V: TRBV29-1; J: TRBJ1-2; size: few; D: NA; DNA: TGCAGCGTTGGCCTGGGGTGGAATGGCTACACCTTC; CDR3: CSVGLGWNGYTF
V: TRBV5-4; J: TRBJ2-3; size: NA; D: NA; DNA: TGTGCCAGCAGCTTCCTAGTCGGGACTGCGCAAGGTACGCAGTATTTT; CDR3: CASSFLVGTAQGTQYF
V: TRBV25-1; J: TRBJ2-6; size: few; D: TRBD1; DNA: TGTGCCAGCAGGACGACAGGGGGGTTGGCTGGGGCCAACGTCCTGACTTTC; CDR3: CASRTTGGLAGANVLTF
V: TRBV10-3; J: TRBJ2-7; size: NA; D: TRBD1; DNA: TGTGCCATCAGCGCACCGGGACAGGGTTACGAGCAGTACTTC; CDR3: CAISAPGQGYEQYF
V: TRBV15; J: TRBJ2-6; size: NA; D: TRBD1; DNA: TGTGCCACCAGCAGCCGGGACAGGGCCTCTGGGGCCAACGTCCTGACTTTC; CDR3: CATSSRDRASGANVLTF
V: TRBV30; J: TRBJ1-1; size: NA; D: NA; DNA: TGTGCCTGGGACTTGGGCGGGTTGAACACTGAAGCTTTCTTT; CDR3: CAWDLGGLNTEAFF
V: TRBV5-4; J: TRBJ2-3; size: NA; D: NA; DNA: TGTGCCAGCAGCTTGTCCCAACTAGGCGGGATCGGAGATACGCAGTATTTT; CDR3: CASSLSQLGGIGDTQYF
V: TRBV7-2; J: TRBJ2-7; size: few; D: NA; DNA: TGTGCCAGCAGCCCTTGGACAGATTCCTACGAGCAGTACTTC; CDR3: CASSPWTDSYEQYF
V: TRBV7-9; J: TRBJ2-1; size: NA; D: TRBD2; DNA: TGTGCCAGCAGCTTAGACGGGAGGCCCTACAATGAGCAGTTCTTC; CDR3: CASSLDGRPYNEQFF
V: TRBV5-1; J: TRBJ2-7; size: NA; D: TRBD2; DNA: TGCGCCAGCAGCTTGAGGTCCGCTAGCGGGATTTCCTACGAGCAGTACTTC; CDR3: CASSLRSASGISYEQYF
V: TRBV6-1; J: TRBJ2-1; size: NA; D: TRBD2; DNA: TGTGCCAGCAACGCGGCGGGAGACGGTGAGCAGTTCTTC; CDR3: CASNAAGDGEQFF